This passage covers 10 T cell receptor beta chains from one sample sequenced in a study of T cell changes during pregnancy in multiple sclerosis. This table comes from immunoSEQ multiplex PCR, and its TCRdb copy is limited to in-frame clones, with some not included. Among fewer than 70,000 clones listed, almost 95% were seen once. This specimen was CD8+ T cells from peripheral blood mononuclear cells, taken in the third trimester of pregnancy. These receptors were obtained from a female donor in good health, enrolled as a control in a pregnancy study.

This chain connects TRBV5-4 to TRBJ1-2; 9 nucleotides match TRBD1. Germline assignment: CDR1 SGHNT and CDR2 YYREEE (reference sequence). The CDR3 spans 13 residues. V was pared by 1 base and J by 6 bases, with 1 base of the junction left unmatched. The CDR3 sequence is CASSLTGGHGYTF. The CDR3 nucleotides read TGTGCCAGCAGCTTGACAGGGGGCCATGGCTACACCTTC.

The J gene is TRBJ1-1, the V gene TRBV19; D gene ambiguous. Trimming took off 8 bases at V and 6 bases at J, with 13 bases between the two ends. CDR1 is LNHDA and CDR2 is SQIVND in the germline V gene (reference sequence). The CDR3 runs 12 residues. The CDR3 sequence: CASSQGGPEAFF. The DNA of the CDR3 is TGTGCCAGTTCCCAAGGAGGGCCTGAAGCTTTCTTT.

This clone appeared once. The chain is built from TRBV27 and TRBJ2-7; weak D call: TRBD1 (6 bases). The V gene's germline CDR1 is MNHEY and CDR2 SMNVEV (reference sequence). This CDR3 contains 14 residues. Trimming cost V 6 bases and J 3 bases, with 15 bases left between them. CDR3 loop: CASSPTGNIYEQYF. CDR3 bases: TGTGCCAGCAGCCCCACAGGGAATATCTACGAGCAGTACTTC.

This clone has just one count. In DNA, the CDR3 is TGTGCCAGCAGCCAAGACAGGGGGGGATCGAATGAGCAGTTCTTC. This encodes CASSQDRGGSNEQFF. This rearrangement joins TRBV5-8 to TRBJ2-1; 9 bases match TRBD1. CDR3 length: 15 amino acids. CDR1 and CDR2 (germline): SGHTS, YDEGEE. With V trimmed by 4 bases and J by 7 bases, 9 bases remained unmatched. The variable domain in full, completed from reference TRBV5-8 and TRBJ2-1, reads EAGVTQSPTHLIKTRGQQATLRCSPISGHTSVYWYQQALGLGLQFLLWYDEGEERNRGNFPPRFSGRQFPNYSSELNVNALELEDSALYLCASSQDRGGSNEQFFGPGTRLTVL.

The chain carries TRBV7-9 and TRBJ2-7, with 11 bases lining up with TRBD2. The CDR3 covers 15 residues. Germline CDR1 reads SEHNR; CDR2 reads FQNEAQ (reference sequence). The trim removed 5 bases at V and 1 base at J, leaving 4 bases unmatched. CDR3 sequence reads: CASSPTSGGSYEQYF. For the CDR3, the DNA is TGTGCCAGCAGCCCTACTAGCGGGGGTTCCTACGAGCAGTACTTC.

The chain combines TRBV4-3 with TRBJ2-7, with 7 bases matching TRBD1. Looked up from germline, CDR1 is LGHNA and CDR2 is YSLEER. The CDR3 runs to 14 residues. The V and J ends lost 1 base and 1 base, in that order; junction bases with no gene match: 1. The CDR3 region has the DNA TGCGCCAGCAGCCAAGGGGGACAGTCCTACGAGCAGTACTTC. Its translation is CASSQGGQSYEQYF.

The chain recombines TRBV19 with TRBJ1-1; perhaps TRBD1 as D (5 bases). CDR3 length equals 15 residues. Trimming removed 5 bases from V and 5 bases from J, with 18 bases in between. Germline V gene data show CDR1 as LNHDA and CDR2 as SQIVND (reference sequence). The chain's CDR3 is CASSHIQGLWTEAFF. CDR3 coding DNA: TGTGCCAGTAGTCACATTCAGGGCTTGTGGACTGAAGCTTTCTTT.

The chain recombines TRBV7-9 with TRBJ1-5; weak D call: TRBD1 (6 bases). This CDR3 is 17 amino acids long. Trimming removed 5 bases at V and 7 bases at J, with 24 bases between. Per germline, CDR1 SEHNR and CDR2 FQNEAQ (reference sequence). The CDR3 nucleotides are TGTGCCAGCAGCCAAATCCGGACAGCCTCTGATGAGCAGCCCCAGCATTTT. This translates into CASSQIRTASDEQPQHF.

The CDR3: CASIRDRNTEAFF. CDR3 DNA: TGTGCCAGCATCCGGGACAGGAACACTGAAGCTTTCTTT. The chain links TRBV6-5 to TRBJ1-1; the match to TRBD1 covers 7 bases. The germline gives CDR1 MNHEY, CDR2 SVGAGI. Germline trimming cut 7 bases from V and 1 base from J; bases unmatched to any gene: 3. The CDR3 sequence is 13 residues long.

This sequence joins TRBV11-2 and TRBJ1-1; a possible D gene is TRBD1 (5 bases). The CDR3 has 14 residues. CDR1 is SGHAT, CDR2 FQNNGV, per germline. With 3 bases removed from V and 2 bases from J, the gap between germline ends came to 10 bases. The CDR3, as DNA: TGTGCCAGCAGCTTCCTGACAGCCAACACTGAAGCTTTCTTT. This codes for CASSFLTANTEAFF. The full variable domain, rest sourced from reference TRBV11-2 and TRBJ1-1, is EAGVAQSPRYKIIEKRQSVAFWCNPISGHATLYWYQQILGQGPKLLIQFQNNGVVDDSQLPKDRFSAERLKGVDSTLKIQPAKLEDSAVYLCASSFLTANTEAFFGQGTRLTVV.